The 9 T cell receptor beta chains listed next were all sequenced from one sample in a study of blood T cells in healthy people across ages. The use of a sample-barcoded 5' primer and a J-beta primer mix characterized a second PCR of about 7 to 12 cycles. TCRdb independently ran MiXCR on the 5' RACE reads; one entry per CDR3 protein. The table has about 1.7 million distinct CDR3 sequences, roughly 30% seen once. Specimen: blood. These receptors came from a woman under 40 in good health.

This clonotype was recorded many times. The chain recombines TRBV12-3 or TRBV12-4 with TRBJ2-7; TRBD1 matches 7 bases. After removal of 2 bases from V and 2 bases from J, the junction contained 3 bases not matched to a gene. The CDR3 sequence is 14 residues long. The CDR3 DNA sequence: TGTGCCAGCAGTTTATTGGACAGGACCTACGAGCAGTACTTC. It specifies CASSLLDRTYEQYF.

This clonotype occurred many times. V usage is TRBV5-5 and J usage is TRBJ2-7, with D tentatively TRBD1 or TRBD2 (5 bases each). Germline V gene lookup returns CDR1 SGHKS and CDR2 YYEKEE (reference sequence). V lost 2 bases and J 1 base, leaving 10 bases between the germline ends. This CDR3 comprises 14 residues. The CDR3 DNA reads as TGTGCCAGCAGCTTCGGGGACGGTTCCTACGAGCAGTACTTC. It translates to CASSFGDGSYEQYF.

The CDR3 DNA reads as TGTGCCAGCAGCTCTAACGGAGGATCGGGCGAGACCCAGTACTTC. Amino acids: CASSSNGGSGETQYF. J is TRBJ2-5 and V is TRBV7-2; tentative D call: TRBD2 (5 bases). The germline V and J ends were trimmed by 4 bases and 5 bases, with 17 bases remaining between them. Looked up from germline, CDR1 is SGHTA and CDR2 is FQGNSA. The CDR3 spans 15 residues.

This chain's CDR3 is CASSADGSFYNEQFF. CDR3 bases: TGTGCCAGCAGCGCCGACGGGAGTTTTTACAATGAGCAGTTCTTC. The chain combines TRBV9 with TRBJ2-1, with D possibly TRBD2 on 6 matching bases. V dropped 3 bases and J dropped 4 bases, with 14 bases sitting between them. Germline CDR1 is SGDLS and CDR2 is YYNGEE. This CDR3 is 15 amino acids long. Full variable domain (missing parts from reference TRBV9 and TRBJ2-1): DSGVTQTPKHLITATGQRVTLRCSPRSGDLSVYWYQQSLDQGLQFLIQYYNGEERAKGNILERFSAQQFPDLHSELNLSSLELGDSALYFCASSADGSFYNEQFFGPGTRLTVL.

The CDR3 DNA sequence: TGTGCCAGCAGTGAACATACAGGGGACTATGGCTACACCTTC. Translation: CASSEHTGDYGYTF. V is TRBV6-1 and J is TRBJ1-2; 7 positions match TRBD1. Germline loops: CDR1 MNHNS, CDR2 SASEGT. There are 14 residues in the CDR3. Trimming took 2 bases from V and 3 from J; bases not matched to a gene: 3.

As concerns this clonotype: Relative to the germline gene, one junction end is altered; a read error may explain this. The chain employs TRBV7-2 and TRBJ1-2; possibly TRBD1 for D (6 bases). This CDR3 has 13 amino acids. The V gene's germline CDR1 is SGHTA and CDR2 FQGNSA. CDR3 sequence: CASSSINTGGCTF. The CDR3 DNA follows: TGTGCCAGCAGCTCCATAAACACGGGGGGCTGCACCTTC.

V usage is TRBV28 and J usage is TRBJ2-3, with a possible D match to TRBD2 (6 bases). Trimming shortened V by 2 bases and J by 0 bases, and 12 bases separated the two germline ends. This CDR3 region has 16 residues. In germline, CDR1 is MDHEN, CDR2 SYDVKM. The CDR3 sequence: CASSLAAGQSTDTQYF. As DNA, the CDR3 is TGTGCCAGCAGTTTAGCGGCGGGGCAAAGCACAGATACGCAGTATTTT.

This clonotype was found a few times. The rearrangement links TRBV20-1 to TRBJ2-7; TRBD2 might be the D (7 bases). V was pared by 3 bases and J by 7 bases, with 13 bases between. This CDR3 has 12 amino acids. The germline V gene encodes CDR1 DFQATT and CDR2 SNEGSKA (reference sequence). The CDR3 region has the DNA TGCAGTGCTAGGGGCGGGGGCTGGGAGCAGTACTTC. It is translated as CSARGGGWEQYF.

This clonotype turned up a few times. Here the CDR3 reads CASSRKRRSRETQYF. The CDR3, as DNA: TGTGCCAGCAGCCGGAAAAGGAGGTCCCGGGAGACCCAGTACTTC. The chain has TRBV3-1 and TRBJ2-5; a possible D gene is TRBD2 (5 bases). This CDR3 contains 15 residues. Trimming took off 4 bases at V and 5 bases at J, with 17 bases between the two ends. Germline V gene data show CDR1 as LGHDT and CDR2 as YNNKEL (reference sequence).